These 29 T cell receptor beta chains were sequenced from one sample in a study of tumor and adjacent non-tumor tissue in lung cancer. The template was RNA from unsorted bulk tissue. Distant lung tissue was collected more than 3 cm away from the tumor edge. TCRbeta libraries were built with three rounds of nested PCR, modified from ARM-PCR. MiXCR was run by TCRdb on the multiplex PCR reads, yielding one entry per CDR3 protein. In the table there are 100,000 or so distinct CDR3 sequences, approximately 65% of which are singletons. Sequenced input: distant non-tumor lung tissue. The receptors shown here come from a man aged 25 to 40 with non-small cell lung cancer.

Worth noting for this clonotype: Just one base apart from a much larger clone, this may be a read error. The chain couples TRBV5-6 to TRBJ2-5, with D hard to call. V was cut by 6 bases and J by 1 base, with 10 bases left in between. CDR3 length: 13 amino acids. Looked up from germline, CDR1 is SGHDT and CDR2 is YYEEEE. This chain's CDR3 is CASMRRVQETQYF. The CDR3 region has the DNA TGTGCCAGCATGCGACGGGTCCAAGAGACCCAGTACTTC.

About this clonotype: Germline is not matched at one junction end, which may reflect a read error. CDR3 nucleotide sequence: TGTGCCAACAGCGTCGGGACTAGCGGGAAGTACGAGCAGTACTTC. Its translation is CANSVGTSGKYEQYF. This chain connects TRBV5-6 to TRBJ2-7, with TRBD2 matching 13 bases. The CDR3 sequence is 15 residues long. Germline V gives CDR1 SGHDT, CDR2 YYEEEE.

Worth noting for this clonotype: This may be a read error: a much more frequent sequence differs by one nucleotide. A read error is likely, as this CDR3 ends without the conserved phenylalanine or tryptophan. The CDR3 DNA sequence: TGCGCCAGCAGCCAAGACCCCGGACATGTCTATGGCTACACCTCC. It yields the protein CASSQDPGHVYGYTS. The chain is built from TRBV4-1 and TRBJ1-2, with D perhaps TRBD1 (5 bases). Looked up from germline, CDR1 is MGHRA and CDR2 is YSYEKL. The CDR3 runs 15 residues. Trimming took off 0 bases at V and 4 bases at J, with 12 bases between the two ends.

Remarks on this clonotype: A read error may produce the germline difference seen at one junction end. The chain couples TRBV11-2 to TRBJ2-6; TRBD2 is a possible D gene (6 bases). Germline V CDR1 and CDR2: SGHAT, FQNNGV. CDR3 length: 19 amino acids. The CDR3 sequence: CPSSPWGSGPGSRANVLTF. The CDR3 nucleotides read TGTCCCAGCAGCCCATGGGGTAGCGGTCCCGGGTCTAGGGCCAACGTCCTGACTTTC.

With regard to this clonotype: The CDR3 end shows no conserved phenylalanine or tryptophan, and so a read error is likely. The rearrangement links TRBV20-1 to TRBJ2-7; perhaps D is TRBD1 or TRBD2 (5 bases each). In germline, CDR1 is DFQATT, CDR2 SNEGSKA (reference sequence). This CDR3 spans 15 amino acids. CDR3 protein: CSTRKGPGAIYEQYL. The CDR3 coding sequence is TGCAGTACTAGGAAGGGACCCGGGGCGATCTACGAGCAGTACCTC.

This chain connects TRBV20-1 to TRBJ2-4; 8 bases map to TRBD2. Germline V CDR1 and CDR2: DFQATT, SNEGSKA (reference sequence). The CDR3 spans 15 residues. V shed 6 bases, J shed 4 bases, and the junction held 11 bases outside the gene matches. CDR3 DNA: TGCAGTGCCCCCCCGGGAGGGTGGCGGAAAAACATTCAGTACTTC. It specifies CSAPPGGWRKNIQYF.

As to this clonotype: The final CDR3 position lacks the conserved phenylalanine or tryptophan, pointing to a likely read error. The DNA is omitted, as the CDR3 cannot be located on it reliably, and the CDR3 follows TCRdb's listing. The chain couples TRBV29-1 to TRBJ2-2. The CDR3 is 14 residues long, ends included. The V gene's germline CDR1 is SQVTM and CDR2 ANQGSEA. CDR3: CSAARSANTGSCFL.

This clonotype was counted ten times or more. J is TRBJ1-2 and V is TRBV10-3, with D perhaps matching TRBD1 (5 bases). Trimming removed 2 bases at V and 4 bases at J, with 8 bases between. Germline V gives CDR1 ENHRY, CDR2 SYGVKD. This CDR3 contains 13 residues. This CDR3 reads CAISERGSYGYTF. For the CDR3, the DNA is TGTGCCATCAGTGAGAGGGGTTCCTATGGCTACACCTTC.

With respect to this clonotype: Sequence at one end of the junction differs from germline and may be a read error. The chain has TRBV11-3 and TRBJ2-5, with D perhaps matching TRBD1 (5 bases). Per germline, CDR1 SGHNT and CDR2 YENEEA. The CDR3 extends over 14 amino acids. The CDR3 region is CVSRLEQVQETQYF. CDR3 in DNA: TGTGTCAGCAGGTTAGAACAGGTTCAAGAGACCCAGTACTTC.

Note on this clonotype: Sequence at one end of the junction differs from germline and may be a read error. CDR3 loop: CASSYSPGLGGSCNSPLHF. As DNA, the CDR3 is TGTGCCAGCAGTTACTCTCCTGGATTAGGGGGCTCCTGTAATTCACCCCTCCACTTT. V usage is TRBV6-5 and J usage is TRBJ1-6, with 7 nucleotides matching TRBD1. Germline lookup yields CDR1 MNHEY and CDR2 SVGAGI. The CDR3 spans 19 residues.

This clonotype was picked up one time. V usage is TRBV20-1 and J usage is TRBJ2-2, with TRBD1 as a possible D gene (6 bases). V lost 8 bases to trimming and J lost 3 bases, with 19 bases between them. Germline V gives CDR1 DFQATT, CDR2 SNEGSKA (reference sequence). CDR3 length: 15 amino acids. CDR3 DNA: TGCAGTACCGCTCTACAGGGAGCTGACACCGGGGAGCTGTTTTTT. It translates to CSTALQGADTGELFF.

As to this clonotype: This likely comes from a read error, as the CDR3 has no conserved phenylalanine or tryptophan at its end. This chain connects TRBV6-2 or TRBV6-3 to TRBJ2-7; 10 nucleotides match TRBD2. The CDR3 spans 15 residues. The germline gives CDR1 MNHEY, CDR2 SVGEGT. CDR3 DNA: TGTGCCAACAGTTACCCCCAGCGGGGGGGCTACGAGCAGTACCTC. Translation: CANSYPQRGGYEQYL.

A remark on this clonotype: A much larger clone is a single base away; this may be a read error. The genes are TRBV4-1 and TRBJ1-5, with TRBD1 identical over 8 bases. The CDR3 loop spans 15 amino acids. CDR1 MGHRA and CDR2 YSYEKL come from the germline V gene. The CDR3: CASSQDGTGNRPQHF. The CDR3 nucleotides are TGCGCCAGCAGCCAAGATGGGACAGGCAATCGGCCCCAGCATTTT.

This clonotype has just a few counts. V gene TRBV24-1 combines with J gene TRBJ2-7; D possibly corresponds to TRBD1 (6 bases). V gave up 5 bases and J gave up 3 bases, with 25 bases separating them. The length of the CDR3 is 18 residues. CDR1 KGHDR and CDR2 SFDVKD come from the germline V gene. CDR3 sequence: CATSGQVPDRRDHYEQYF. The CDR3 nucleotides are TGTGCCACCAGTGGTCAGGTTCCGGACAGACGGGATCACTACGAGCAGTACTTC.

This clonotype was counted between two and nine times. A much larger clone is a single base away; this may be a read error. The chain is built from TRBV20-1 and TRBJ1-5; D is possibly TRBD1 (5 bases). Germline CDR1 DFQATT, CDR2 SNEGSKA (reference sequence). The CDR3 loop spans 15 amino acids. Written as DNA, the CDR3 is TGCAATGCTAGAGATCGGGGGGGGTACAATCAGCCCCAGCATTTT. It encodes CNARDRGGYNQPQHF.

Notes on this clonotype: The junction and the germline gene differ at one end; a read error may be behind it. This chain joins TRBV20-1 and TRBJ2-2, with 8 bases matching TRBD1. The CDR3 loop spans 15 amino acids. Germline CDR1 is DFQATT and CDR2 is SNEGSKA (reference sequence). The CDR3 DNA reads as TGCAGTGCGCGAATACAGGGGGATCTCTCCCGGGAGCTATTTTTT. It specifies CSARIQGDLSRELFF.

As concerns this clonotype: Germline and junction disagree at one end, which may indicate a read error. The chain has TRBV11-2 and TRBJ1-1; D unresolved. The germline V gene encodes CDR1 SGHAT and CDR2 FQNNGV. The CDR3 runs to 13 residues. CDR3 amino acids: CASSLVGRTEDFF. The CDR3 DNA reads TGTGCCAGCAGCTTAGTCGGACGCACTGAAGATTTCTTT.

This clonotype was detected a few times. The chain uses TRBV4-1 and TRBJ2-3; no firm D call. V gave up 4 bases and J gave up 4 bases, with 15 bases separating them. The CDR3 length is 15 residues. Germline-derived CDR1 and CDR2 are MGHRA and YSYEKL. This CDR3 is CASSRMTGRADTQYF. In DNA form, the CDR3 reads TGCGCCAGCAGCCGTATGACTGGTCGGGCAGATACGCAGTATTTT.

On this clonotype itself: Being one base from a much bigger clone, this may be a read error. The CDR3 region has the DNA TGTGCTAATGGTTTGGGGGGGCCTGACGACTACACCTTC. It encodes CANGLGGPDDYTF. The chain employs TRBV12-5 and TRBJ1-2, with a weak D call TRBD1 (6 bases). Germline V gives CDR1 LGHNT, CDR2 FRNRAP. There are 13 residues in the CDR3.

As concerns this clonotype: This may be a read error: a much more frequent sequence differs by one nucleotide. The chain employs TRBV6-5 and TRBJ2-3, with D perhaps TRBD2 (6 bases). The CDR3 runs to 13 residues. Germline V gene sequence: CDR1 MNHEY, CDR2 SVGAGI. CDR3 DNA sequence: TGTGCCAGCACTACGACGTGGGGGGATAAGCAGTATTTT. Translating it yields CASTTTWGDKQYF.

This clonotype was picked up many times. This rearrangement joins TRBV11-2 to TRBJ1-2; perhaps TRBD1 as D (5 bases). Trimming removed 5 bases at V and 1 base at J, with 14 bases between. The germline gives CDR1 SGHAT, CDR2 FQNNGV. This CDR3 spans 15 amino acids. CDR3 nucleotides: TGTGCCAGCAGCCCCCTTCGGGACTTTAACTATGGCTACACCTTC. Protein: CASSPLRDFNYGYTF.

Regarding this clonotype: A much larger clone lies one base from this, so it may be a read error. The chain couples TRBV5-4 to TRBJ1-1, with TRBD1 matching over 8 bases. The CDR3 consists of 14 residues. CDR1 SGHNT and CDR2 YYREEE come from the germline V gene (reference sequence). The CDR3 DNA reads as TGTGCCAGCACCTTGGACAGGGTATCCACTGAAGCTTTCTTT. Its translation: CASTLDRVSTEAFF.

In the case of this clonotype: A read error is likely, as this CDR3 ends without the conserved phenylalanine or tryptophan. This rearrangement joins TRBV12-3 or TRBV12-4 to TRBJ2-3, with D perhaps matching TRBD1 (6 bases). This CDR3 contains 16 residues. Trimming left V 6 bases short and J 4 bases short, with 20 bases between. This CDR3 reads CASRETGARDADTQYY. CDR3 DNA sequence: TGTGCCAGCAGGGAGACAGGAGCCAGGGACGCAGATACGCAGTATTAT.

Comments on this clonotype: A read error may explain this, as a much larger clone is one base away. The V gene is TRBV6-1, the J gene TRBJ2-3; 11 positions agree with TRBD1. With V trimmed by 8 bases and J by 5 bases, 6 bases remained unmatched. This CDR3 region has 14 residues. Looked up from germline, CDR1 is MNHNS and CDR2 is SASEGT. The chain's CDR3 is CASAGQGAGDTQYF. CDR3 bases: TGTGCCAGCGCTGGACAGGGGGCTGGAGATACGCAGTATTTT.

Turning to this clonotype: A read error may produce the germline difference seen at one junction end. The chain combines TRBV11-2 with TRBJ2-7; D might be TRBD2 (6 bases). Germline-derived CDR1 and CDR2 are SGHAT and FQNNGV. The CDR3 consists of 17 residues. Written as DNA, the CDR3 is TGTACCAGCAGCACCCTGGGCGCGGGGACCCAGGACTACGAGCAGTACTTC. Protein sequence: CTSSTLGAGTQDYEQYF.

As to this clonotype: The junction departs from the called germline gene at one end, perhaps through a read error. The CDR3 loop reads CASSQDETGQTYELYF. The CDR3 DNA reads TGCGCCAGCAGCCAAGACGAGACTGGACAGACCTATGAGCTGTACTTC. The chain has TRBV4-1 and TRBJ2-7, with TRBD1 as a possible D gene (6 bases). Germline V gives CDR1 MGHRA, CDR2 YSYEKL. There are 16 residues in the CDR3.

The chain carries TRBV11-3 and TRBJ2-3; D perhaps matches TRBD1 (6 bases). The CDR3 covers 14 residues. V lost 9 bases to trimming and J lost 0 bases, with 13 bases between them. The germline CDR1 and CDR2 sequences are SGHNT and YENEEA. CDR3 nucleotides: TGTGCCAGTAACTTAAGGGGGAGCACAGATACGCAGTATTTT. This codes for CASNLRGSTDTQYF.

This clonotype has at least ten counts. The V and J genes are TRBV20-1 and TRBJ2-7, with D uncertain. Germline CDR1 is DFQATT and CDR2 is SNEGSKA (reference sequence). This CDR3 spans 14 amino acids. V was cut by 1 base and J by 4 bases, with 14 bases left in between. CDR3 DNA sequence: TGCAGTGCTAGAGGGGCTAATCCTTATTACGAGCAGTACTTC. This translates into CSARGANPYYEQYF.

In its sample, this clonotype was seen many times. The chain links TRBV5-1 to TRBJ2-3; D may match TRBD1 or TRBD2 (6 bases each). Trimming pared 1 base from V and 1 base from J, leaving 10 bases between. The CDR3 is 15 amino acids. CDR1 is SGHRS and CDR2 is YFSETQ in the germline V gene. CDR3: CASSLKGGGTDTQYF. The CDR3 DNA is TGCGCCAGCAGCTTGAAGGGGGGCGGCACAGATACGCAGTATTTT.